The entry that follows covers one TCR beta chain sequence. The data were obtained in a study of blood T cell repertoires in COVID-19. Study-wide context: Acute and convalescent COVID-19 specimens originated in the United States, Italy and Spain. In each case, the material was cDNA or gDNA derived from T cells, B-cell-depleted T cells, or PBMCs.

Seattle patients were enrolled while actively infected and followed longitudinally. The authors' processing: Estimated nucleated cell counts came from reference gene primer amplification. Measured with immunoSEQ multiplex PCR; TCRdb has only the in-frame clones, and not every one. That table supplies the V and J calls and clone size; D and trimming were determined from the DNA. This table has about 210,000 clones, approximately 85% appearing once. V was shortened by 0 bases and J by 11 bases, with 11 bases between the two germline ends. CDR3 length: 13 amino acids. The TCR originated in a woman in her 70s with COVID-19, enrolled during active disease. Sequencing was carried out using peripheral blood. The gene calls are TRBV12-3 or TRBV12-4 and TRBJ1-5; TRBD1 might be the D (6 bases). This chain's CDR3 is CASSLAGAQTQHF. The CDR3 DNA is TGTGCCAGCAGTTTAGCGGGGGCGCAGACCCAGCATTTT.